The present T cell receptor (beta chain) was sequenced within a study of cytomegalovirus exposure and HLA in healthy donors. Amplification used 60 Vbeta primers and 13 Jbeta primers. The protocol was immunoSEQ multiplex PCR, while the TCRdb copy is restricted to in-frame clones and leaves out a portion. Recorded for this sample: tens of thousands of clones. Participants comprised healthy donors of bone marrow. Study results and caveats: In a later analysis, specific HLA alleles were associated with some 16,000 TCR beta sequences at a 0.05 false discovery rate. One cluster of highly shared sequence variants probably arose as a sequencing artifact. The authors reported that TCR beta sequences could predict HLA-A and HLA-B alleles. These predictions were accurate for most subjects in the first cohort.

The length of the CDR3 is 20 residues. V was clipped by 3 bases and J by 3 bases, with 30 bases between them. In regard to this clone: Its antigen remains unidentified.

The TCR sequence derives from a woman aged 40 to 50 in good health and CMV-seropositive. Sequences were obtained from PBMCs. The chain carries TRBV23-1 and TRBJ2-7; a weak D match, TRBD2 (6 bases). TRBV23-1 is recorded as an ORF, its role being uncertain. The CDR3 reads CASSQGRGLTWLGTSYEQYF. Here the CDR3 DNA reads TGCGCCAGCAGTCAGGGGCGGGGACTCACTTGGCTGGGGACGAGCTACGAGCAGTACTTC.